This is a list of T cell receptor beta chains from one sample in a study of blood T cell repertoires in COVID-19. The method was immunoSEQ multiplex PCR; TCRdb's version includes in-frame clones alone and lacks a portion of them. The table includes 250,000 to 300,000 clones, around 81% detected once. The sequenced sample consisted of peripheral blood. The receptors stem from an older woman with active or convalescent COVID-19. Each CDR3 is given with its conserved first and last residue. Fields, in order: D gene, CDR3 length, J gene, clone size, V gene, CDR3 DNA, CDR3 protein. A D gene is named only where the DNA matches it firmly. Some rows mark clone size as missing; the rest say once, few, many or name a class of expanded clone.

D: .
length: 15
J: TRBJ1-4
size: .
V: TRBV15
DNA: TGTGCCACCTCCCCGTGGGGAAGGGGATTTGAAAAACTGTTTTTT
CDR3: CATSPWGRGFEKLFF

D: TRBD1
length: 15
J: TRBJ1-1
size: .
V: TRBV6-6
DNA: TGTGCCAGCAGTTACTCGACAGGGGGCAGTACTGAAGCTTTCTTT
CDR3: CASSYSTGGSTEAFF

D: TRBD1
length: 15
J: TRBJ1-2
size: .
V: TRBV4-3
DNA: TGCGCCAGCAGCCAGACAGGGGGCGTGAGGGATGGCTACACCTTC
CDR3: CASSQTGGVRDGYTF

D: .
length: 14
J: TRBJ1-5
size: .
V: TRBV29-1
DNA: TGCAGCGCTGCCACTCAACAGGGTAATCAGCCCCAGCATTTT
CDR3: CSAATQQGNQPQHF

D: .
length: 13
J: TRBJ1-5
size: .
V: TRBV7-9
DNA: TGTGCCAGCAGTCCAGTGGAGGCTCAGCCCCAGCATTTT
CDR3: CASSPVEAQPQHF

D: .
length: 15
J: TRBJ2-7
size: .
V: TRBV3-1/TRBV3-2
DNA: TGTGCCAGCAGCCAAGGGTCGAGAGGGAGCTACGAGCAGTACTTC
CDR3: CASSQGSRGSYEQYF

D: .
length: 16
J: TRBJ1-3
size: .
V: TRBV2
DNA: TGTGCCAGCAGTCAACAACAGGGAGGGTCTGGAAACACCATATATTTT
CDR3: CASSQQQGGSGNTIYF

D: .
length: 13
J: TRBJ2-2
size: .
V: TRBV5-8
DNA: TGTGCCAGCAGCTTGTCAGGTCCCGGGGAGCTGTTTTTT
CDR3: CASSLSGPGELFF

D: .
length: 13
J: TRBJ1-6
size: .
V: TRBV28
DNA: TGTGCCAGCAGCCAAGTCAGGGATTCACCCCTCCACTTT
CDR3: CASSQVRDSPLHF

D: TRBD1
length: 14
J: TRBJ2-3
size: .
V: TRBV19
DNA: TGTGCCAGTAGTTTCTGGGACAGGGAAGATACGCAGTATTTT
CDR3: CASSFWDREDTQYF

D: .
length: 13
J: TRBJ2-7
size: .
V: TRBV19
DNA: TGTGCCAGTAGTCCCCCTTCTTCCTACGAGCAGTACTTC
CDR3: CASSPPSSYEQYF

D: .
length: 15
J: TRBJ1-1
size: .
V: TRBV7-9
DNA: TGTGCCAGCAGCTTAGCGGAGGGAAGGAACACTGAAGCTTTCTTT
CDR3: CASSLAEGRNTEAFF

D: TRBD2
length: 16
J: TRBJ2-5
size: .
V: TRBV3-1/TRBV3-2
DNA: TGTGCCAGCAGCCAGGCCAGCGGGGGGGCTTGGGAGACCCAGTACTTC
CDR3: CASSQASGGAWETQYF

D: TRBD2
length: 17
J: TRBJ2-3
size: .
V: TRBV3-1/TRBV3-2
DNA: TGTGCCAGCGAGGGATTTAGCGGGGGGGCGTCCGCAGATACGCAGTATTTT
CDR3: CASEGFSGGASADTQYF

D: .
length: 13
J: TRBJ1-2
size: .
V: TRBV7-2
DNA: TGTGCCAGCACCGGGCAGGGTCGCTATGGCTACACCTTC
CDR3: CASTGQGRYGYTF

D: TRBD1
length: 15
J: TRBJ1-2
size: .
V: TRBV5-4
DNA: TGTGCCAGCAGCTTAGGGACAGGGCGGGGGAATGGCTACACCTTC
CDR3: CASSLGTGRGNGYTF

D: .
length: 15
J: TRBJ1-3
size: once
V: TRBV7-9
DNA: TGTGCCAGCAGCCCAAGGGGGACCTCTGGAAACACCATATATTTT
CDR3: CASSPRGTSGNTIYF

D: TRBD1
length: 14
J: TRBJ1-2
size: .
V: TRBV6-6
DNA: TGTGCCAGCAGAGGGACAGGGGGCAACTATGGCTACACCTTC
CDR3: CASRGTGGNYGYTF

D: .
length: 15
J: TRBJ2-5
size: .
V: TRBV9
DNA: TGTGCCAGCAGCGAGGCTCAGGGGTGGCGGGAGACCCAGTACTTC
CDR3: CASSEAQGWRETQYF

D: .
length: 13
J: TRBJ2-1
size: .
V: TRBV9
DNA: TGTGCCAGCAGCGGGGGCGGCAGGGGCGAGCAGTTCTTC
CDR3: CASSGGGRGEQFF

D: .
length: 15
J: TRBJ1-2
size: .
V: TRBV25-1
DNA: TGTGCCAGCAGCTTCCCCGGGGGAGGACCTGGCGGCTACACCTTC
CDR3: CASSFPGGGPGGYTF

D: TRBD2
length: 14
J: TRBJ2-1
size: .
V: TRBV7-2
DNA: TGTGCCAGCAGAGTAGCGGGGGCTTTAGGGGAGCAGTTCTTC
CDR3: CASRVAGALGEQFF

D: .
length: 13
J: TRBJ1-5
size: .
V: TRBV6-4
DNA: TGTGCCAGCAGTGGTGGGGAGGACCAGCCCCAGCATTTT
CDR3: CASSGGEDQPQHF

D: .
length: 13
J: TRBJ2-1
size: few
V: TRBV3-1/TRBV3-2
DNA: TGTGCCAGCAGCCCACTCACGTACAATGAGCAGTTCTTC
CDR3: CASSPLTYNEQFF

D: .
length: 15
J: TRBJ2-3
size: .
V: TRBV7-3
DNA: TGTGCCAGCAGCTTAAGCCTAGGCAGCACAGATACGCAGTATTTT
CDR3: CASSLSLGSTDTQYF

D: .
length: 15
J: TRBJ1-2
size: .
V: TRBV14
DNA: TGTGCCAGCAGCCGTAGTCCGGGTTGGGGCCTTGGCTACACCTTC
CDR3: CASSRSPGWGLGYTF

D: .
length: 14
J: TRBJ2-7
size: .
V: TRBV27
DNA: TGTGCCAGCAGTTGGAGTGTAGGCCCCCACGAGCAGTACTTC
CDR3: CASSWSVGPHEQYF

D: .
length: 16
J: TRBJ1-6
size: .
V: TRBV11-2
DNA: TGTGCCAGCAGCCCCCCGGACAGACCGTCTAATTCACCCCTCCACTTT
CDR3: CASSPPDRPSNSPLHF

D: TRBD2
length: 15
J: TRBJ2-1
size: .
V: TRBV2
DNA: TGTGCCAGCAGTGAAGGGGTAGCGGGGGGATCTGAGCAGTTCTTC
CDR3: CASSEGVAGGSEQFF

D: .
length: 16
J: TRBJ1-2
size: few
V: TRBV19
DNA: TGTGCCAGTACCGATCGCAACAGGGCTACTAACTATGGCTACACCTTC
CDR3: CASTDRNRATNYGYTF

D: TRBD1
length: 14
J: TRBJ1-1
size: .
V: TRBV10-1
DNA: TGCGCCAGCAGCTCTTACAGGGGGCAGGATGAAGCTTTCTTT
CDR3: CASSSYRGQDEAFF

D: .
length: 14
J: TRBJ2-5
size: .
V: TRBV5-1
DNA: TGCGCCAGCAGCCTTGGGGGCATTCAAGAGACCCAGTACTTC
CDR3: CASSLGGIQETQYF

D: TRBD1
length: 16
J: TRBJ1-1
size: .
V: TRBV7-9
DNA: TGTGCCAGCAGCTTGTCCCCTCGAACAGGGGGCACTGAAGCTTTCTTT
CDR3: CASSLSPRTGGTEAFF

D: TRBD1
length: 15
J: TRBJ1-3
size: .
V: TRBV7-8
DNA: TGTGCCAGCAGCCCGGGACAGATCTCTGGAAACACCATATATTTT
CDR3: CASSPGQISGNTIYF

D: TRBD1
length: 14
J: TRBJ2-7
size: .
V: TRBV11-2
DNA: TGTGCCAGCAGCCAGTTGGGACAGGAATACGAGCAGTACTTC
CDR3: CASSQLGQEYEQYF

D: TRBD1
length: 16
J: TRBJ2-3
size: .
V: TRBV5-4
DNA: TGTGCCAGCAGCTTGGAGGGACAGGTGAACACAGATACGCAGTATTTT
CDR3: CASSLEGQVNTDTQYF

D: TRBD2
length: 18
J: TRBJ2-3
size: .
V: TRBV5-6
DNA: TGTGCCAGCAGCTTGGAATTGGGGACTAACCTCCCCACAGATACGCAGTATTTT
CDR3: CASSLELGTNLPTDTQYF

D: .
length: 12
J: TRBJ2-3
size: .
V: TRBV7-2
DNA: TGTGCCAGCAGCCAGGGGAGCGATACGCAGTATTTT
CDR3: CASSQGSDTQYF

D: TRBD1
length: 13
J: TRBJ2-7
size: .
V: TRBV5-5
DNA: TGTGCCAGCAGCTTGCAGGGGGCCTACGAGCAGTACTTC
CDR3: CASSLQGAYEQYF

D: TRBD1
length: 13
J: TRBJ1-1
size: .
V: TRBV19
DNA: TGTGCCAGTATCCAACCGGGACAGGCTGAAGCTTTCTTT
CDR3: CASIQPGQAEAFF

D: .
length: 14
J: TRBJ2-6
size: .
V: TRBV2
DNA: TGTGCCAGCAGTGACGCTCGTAGCCACAACGTCCTGACTTTC
CDR3: CASSDARSHNVLTF

D: TRBD2
length: 16
J: TRBJ2-7
size: .
V: TRBV7-9
DNA: TGTGCCAGCAGCTTAGGCGCGGGGGGGAAGGCTCTCGAGCAGTACTTC
CDR3: CASSLGAGGKALEQYF

D: TRBD2
length: 14
J: TRBJ2-2
size: .
V: TRBV29-1
DNA: TGCAGCGGAAGACCCGGGGGGGGCACCGGGGAGCTGTTTTTT
CDR3: CSGRPGGGTGELFF

D: TRBD1
length: 16
J: TRBJ2-7
size: .
V: TRBV27
DNA: TGTGCCAGCAGTTCTGGTGGGACAGGGGTATCCTACGAGCAGTACTTC
CDR3: CASSSGGTGVSYEQYF

D: TRBD1
length: 16
J: TRBJ1-6
size: .
V: TRBV18
DNA: TGTGCCAGCTCAACGGACAGGGACTCCTATAATTCACCCCTCCACTTT
CDR3: CASSTDRDSYNSPLHF

D: .
length: 16
J: TRBJ2-7
size: many
V: TRBV4-1
DNA: TGCGCCAGCAGCCAAGAGACCAGGGGAAGCTCCTACGAGCAGTACTTC
CDR3: CASSQETRGSSYEQYF

D: .
length: 15
J: TRBJ1-3
size: .
V: TRBV4-3
DNA: TGCGCCAGCAGCCAAGACCCCACGAGTGGAAACACCATATATTTT
CDR3: CASSQDPTSGNTIYF

D: TRBD1
length: 15
J: TRBJ1-6
size: few
V: TRBV5-4
DNA: TGTGCCAGCAAGGTTGATGGACAGGGACATTCACCCCTCCACTTT
CDR3: CASKVDGQGHSPLHF

D: .
length: 12
J: TRBJ2-4
size: .
V: TRBV29-1
DNA: TGCAGCGTTGAACTAATCGGAAACATTCAGTACTTC
CDR3: CSVELIGNIQYF

D: .
length: 15
J: TRBJ1-3
size: .
V: TRBV30
DNA: TGTGCCTGGAGTGTACTCAGGGCTGACGGAAACACCATATATTTT
CDR3: CAWSVLRADGNTIYF

D: .
length: 15
J: TRBJ2-6
size: few
V: TRBV20-1
DNA: TGCAGTGCTAGTCGGGGTAATTCTGGGGCCAACGTCCTGACTTTC
CDR3: CSASRGNSGANVLTF

D: .
length: 13
J: TRBJ1-3
size: .
V: TRBV7-8
DNA: TGTGCCAGCAGCAACCGGGACTCAAACACCATATATTTT
CDR3: CASSNRDSNTIYF